These T cell receptor beta chains were read from a single sample in a study of monozygotic twins with inflammatory bowel disease. No DNA is given; TCRdb re-called the 5' RACE reads and lists each CDR3 protein once. The repertoire table contains over 110,000 distinct CDR3 sequences. The sample taken for sequencing was blood. The receptor set was obtained from a human donor with ulcerative colitis or Crohn's disease, or a healthy co-twin of an affected twin (not recorded which). Each CDR3 is given with its conserved first and last residue.

J gene | V gene | CDR3 protein
TRBJ1-4 | TRBV7-2 | CASRKQGVTNEKLFF
TRBJ2-2 | TRBV24-1 | CAIGGTSGTGELFF
TRBJ2-3 | TRBV6-2/TRBV6-3 | CASISPGQGTDTQYF
TRBJ2-3 | TRBV11-1 | CASSPDRADTQYF
TRBJ2-7 | TRBV4-3 | CASSQDTGISEQYF
TRBJ1-6 | TRBV12-3/TRBV12-4 | CASSRDLNNSPLHF
TRBJ2-5 | TRBV29-1 | CSVAGSQETQYF
TRBJ2-4 | TRBV14 | CASSAGRGIQYF
TRBJ2-3 | TRBV20-1 | CSAYGESTDTQYF
TRBJ1-2 | TRBV7-9 | CASSGGVVGIANYGYTF
TRBJ1-1 | TRBV7-2 | CASSSGIYTEAFF
TRBJ2-7 | TRBV27 | CASSVQGPPYEQYF
TRBJ2-1 | TRBV5-1 | CASSLRTSGLNEQFF
TRBJ2-7 | TRBV6-5 | CASSYSPLERPGSYEQYF
TRBJ2-3 | TRBV5-1 | CASSLAQGLSDTQYF
TRBJ2-1 | TRBV3-1 | CASSPGQFNEQFF
TRBJ2-6 | TRBV12-3/TRBV12-4 | CASSPNRGANVLTF
TRBJ2-7 | TRBV7-8 | CASSLEGTEQYF
TRBJ1-2 | TRBV7-2 | CASSPTVVYGYTF
TRBJ1-5 | TRBV20-1 | CSARMGNNQPQHF
TRBJ2-5 | TRBV5-4 | CASSWDQETQYF
TRBJ2-7 | TRBV12-3/TRBV12-4 | CASSFPGTYEQYF
TRBJ2-3 | TRBV7-9 | CASITVAGPNTDTQYF
TRBJ1-6 | TRBV12-3/TRBV12-4 | CASSLGTQGDSPLHF
TRBJ1-1 | TRBV29-1 | CSVRGTEYAAFF
TRBJ1-2 | TRBV3-1 | CASSQRPNYGYTF
TRBJ2-3 | TRBV5-1 | CASSAPTDTQYF
TRBJ2-5 | TRBV2 | CASSRDRQQETQYF
TRBJ2-5 | TRBV5-1 | CASSPGDLPETQYF
TRBJ1-3 | TRBV7-8 | CASSLLSGSGNTIYF
TRBJ1-5 | TRBV15 | CATSRVPSGPQHF